The 8 T cell receptor beta chains listed next were all sequenced from one sample in a study of shared clonotypes between healthy human individuals. Here immunoSEQ multiplex PCR was the method, and the copy in TCRdb shows in-frame clones only, minus some. Of about 680,000 clones in the sample, around 90% were seen once. Naive-designated CD8 cells lacked CD45RO, were positively enriched for CCR7, and omitted terminally differentiated effector memory CD45RA+ cells. The sample consisted of naive CD8+ T cells sorted from blood. The receptors here all came from a man aged 25 to 45 in good health.

The chain couples TRBV6-1 to TRBJ2-7, with 9 bases identical to TRBD2. The trim removed 7 bases at V and 2 bases at J, leaving 6 bases unmatched. This CDR3 has 14 residues. Per the germline V gene, CDR1 is MNHNS and CDR2 is SASEGT. This chain's CDR3 is CASIDAGGAYEQYF. The CDR3 DNA reads as TGTGCCAGCATTGATGCGGGAGGGGCCTACGAGCAGTACTTC.

Comments on this clone: The junction departs from germline at one end; a sequencing error may be responsible. Other nucleotide sequences in the sample specify the same CDR3. The chain has TRBV7-9 and TRBJ1-1, with D uncertain. Germline assignment: CDR1 SEHNR and CDR2 FQNEAQ (reference sequence). This CDR3 contains 14 residues. CDR3 in DNA: TGTGCCAGCAGCTTAATAGGGCCGAACACTGAAGCCTTCTTT. Encoded protein: CASSLIGPNTEAFF.

The V call is TRBV27, the J call TRBJ2-7; unclear D gene. Germline V CDR1 and CDR2: MNHEY, SMNVEV (reference sequence). The CDR3 extends over 12 amino acids. The V end lost 5 bases, the J end lost 6 bases, and 11 bases lay between the germline ends. As DNA, the CDR3 is TGTGCCAGCAGTCCTATGGGATCCGAGCAGTACTTC. Protein product: CASSPMGSEQYF.

In its sample, this clone was seen once. CDR3 DNA sequence: TGTGCCAGCAGTCCCCGGAGCAATCAGCCCCAGCATTTT. Its protein is CASSPRSNQPQHF. This rearrangement joins TRBV2 to TRBJ1-5, with no clear D. This CDR3 region has 13 residues. V lost 5 bases and J 1 base, leaving 6 bases between the germline ends. The V gene's germline CDR1 is SNHLY and CDR2 FYNNEI.

The genes are TRBV7-6 and TRBJ2-5, with D tentatively TRBD2 (6 bases). The CDR3 is 16 amino acids. Trimming left V 3 bases short and J 0 bases short, with 14 bases between. Germline values: CDR1 SGHVS, CDR2 FNYEAQ. The CDR3 bases are TGTGCCAGCAGCTTGACTAGGCCTTTGTACCAAGAGACCCAGTACTTC. Its translation is CASSLTRPLYQETQYF.

The chain uses TRBV15 and TRBJ2-1; 8 nucleotides line up with TRBD2. The V segment lost 0 bases and the J segment 3 bases; nucleotides outside the gene matches: 4. Germline V lookup: CDR1 LNHNV, CDR2 YYDKDF (reference sequence). The CDR3 spans 16 residues. CDR3 residues: CATSRDREGRYNEQFF. Written as DNA, the CDR3 is TGTGCCACCAGCAGAGATCGGGAGGGGCGCTACAATGAGCAGTTCTTC. The entire variable domain, with the rest obtained from reference TRBV15 and TRBJ2-1, is as follows: DAMVIQNPRYQVTQFGKPVTLSCSQTLNHNVMYWYQQKSSQAPKLLFHYYDKDFNNEADTPDNFQSRRPNTSFCFLDIRSPGLGDTAMYLCATSRDREGRYNEQFFGPGTRLTVL.

CDR3 nucleotide sequence: TGTGCCAGCAGCTTAGCTTTACCGGGACAGGGGTTGGCAGATACGCAGTATTTT. Encoded protein: CASSLALPGQGLADTQYF. The V gene is TRBV7-2, the J gene TRBJ2-3; TRBD1 matches at 10 bases. The J segment lost 4 bases and the V segment lost 0 bases, leaving 10 bases of the junction unmatched. The CDR3 runs to 18 residues. The germline gives CDR1 SGHTA, CDR2 FQGNSA.

The genes are TRBV11-2 and TRBJ2-1; the D is unclear. V lost 5 bases and J lost 2, with 16 bases in between. Germline CDR1 reads SGHAT; CDR2 reads FQNNGV. This CDR3 contains 16 residues. In nucleotides, the CDR3 is TGTGCCAGCAGCCCCCGCGGACGCCGGCCCTACAATGAGCAGTTCTTC. Protein sequence: CASSPRGRRPYNEQFF.